The T cell receptor beta chain described here comes from a study of cytomegalovirus exposure and HLA in healthy donors. Points on this clone: Its specificity is not known.

60 Vbeta and 13 Jbeta primers were used in PCR. Clones were read by immunoSEQ multiplex PCR, and TCRdb kept only the in-frame ones, dropping some. The table has about 140,000 clones, roughly three quarters seen once. Findings and caveats of the study: Most of the TCR beta V segments (in an earlier analysis) were productive either about 87% or about 30% of the time. High sensitivity and specificity were reportedly achieved when the classifier diagnosed cytomegalovirus status. In a later analysis, common viral pathogens appeared linked to several of the most significant clusters.

Trimming pared 2 bases from V and 2 bases from J, leaving 13 bases between. Germline V CDR1 and CDR2: MGHRA, YSYEKL. This CDR3 is built from 16 residues. The chain combines TRBV4-1 with TRBJ2-1; D gene uncertain. The clonotype comes from a woman aged 40 to 50 in good health and CMV-seronegative. Specimen: PBMCs. In DNA form, the CDR3 reads TGCGCCAGCAGCCAACTAGGAGCGAGACCCTACAATGAGCAGTTCTTC. Amino acid sequence: CASSQLGARPYNEQFF.